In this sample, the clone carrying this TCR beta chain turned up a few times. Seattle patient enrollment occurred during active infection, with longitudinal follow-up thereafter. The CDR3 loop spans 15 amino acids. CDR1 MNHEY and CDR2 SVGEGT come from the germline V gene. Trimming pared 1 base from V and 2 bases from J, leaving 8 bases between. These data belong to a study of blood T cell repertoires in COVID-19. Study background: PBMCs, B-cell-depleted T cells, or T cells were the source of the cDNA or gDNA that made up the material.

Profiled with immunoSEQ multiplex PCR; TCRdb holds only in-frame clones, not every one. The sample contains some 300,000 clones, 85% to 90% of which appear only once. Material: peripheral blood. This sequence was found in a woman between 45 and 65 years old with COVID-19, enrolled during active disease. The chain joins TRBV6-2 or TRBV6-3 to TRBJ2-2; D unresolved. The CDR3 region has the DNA TGTGCCAGCAGTTACTTCGGCGGTAACACCGGGGAGCTGTTTTTT. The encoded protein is CASSYFGGNTGELFF.